This TCR beta chain originates from a study of cytomegalovirus exposure and HLA in healthy donors. General study findings and limits: Researchers catalogued 164 TCR beta chains as cytomegalovirus-associated.

In the case of this clone: Its antigen remains unknown.

These donors were members of the approximately 110-subject validation cohort, a group separate from the approximately 670-subject first cohort. CDR1 is MDHEN and CDR2 is SYDVKM in the germline V gene. The V segment lost 2 bases and the J segment 0 bases; nucleotides outside the gene matches: 11. The CDR3 runs to 18 residues. Using immunoSEQ multiplex PCR, the repertoire was profiled, and TCRdb retains in-frame clones only, with some absent. The sample holds 220,000 or so clones; just over 90% are singletons and the top ten take 0.8% to 1.2%. The receptor comes from a woman between 18 and 29 years old in good health and CMV-seronegative. This chain links TRBV28 with TRBJ2-7; 9 bases fit TRBD2. Sequencing input: PBMCs. The CDR3, as DNA: TGTGCCAGCAGTTTAACGGTAGGAGCGGGAGGCTTCTCCTACGAGCAGTACTTC. Its protein product is CASSLTVGAGGFSYEQYF.